Listed below are T cell receptor beta chains from one sample, sequenced in a study of T cell repertoires in cytomegalovirus infection. These receptors' targets are unknown. Using its own MiXCR run on the reads, TCRdb lists one record per CDR3 protein. This table has 370,000 or so distinct CDR3 sequences, roughly 36% appearing once. Sample: cultured PBMCs, taken from culture after CMV antigen stimulation. The receptor set was obtained from a human donor in good health (CMV status not recorded). Some clones in this sample may be carry-over from other donors' samples. CDR3s leave out the opening cysteine and the closing phenylalanine or tryptophan. A D gene is named only where the DNA matches it firmly. Clone size is stated in some rows and not others, as once, few, many or a class when expanded.

d_call clone_size v_call cdr3_aa
. many TRBV7-9 ASSFNRVDEQF
. few TRBV28 ASSLGSAGDTEAF
TRBD1 . TRBV5-4 ASSFPQGGYGYT
. few TRBV27 ASSSPGQNTEAF
. once TRBV4-2 ASSQEGRARGREKLF
. . TRBV6-6 ASSSLWDSPLH
. . TRBV25-1 ASSERTGSNEKLF
TRBD2 once TRBV4-2 ASSQELAGEQF
TRBD1 . TRBV28 ASSDRGFFANYGYT
TRBD1 . TRBV4-1 ASSLLPGTGYEQY
TRBD2 few TRBV12-3/TRBV12-4 ASSFGAGVTDTQY
TRBD1 many TRBV7-2 ASSLSATGQGEAF
TRBD2 . TRBV4-1 ASSQVAGGSSTDTQY
. once TRBV20-1 SARRGEADTQY
. once TRBV12-5 ASGHSNYGYT
TRBD2 few TRBV18 ASSPLGELAGTYEQY
TRBD1 few TRBV27 ASSLLQGASGYT
. . TRBV11-2 ASSEAGSSSYNSPLH
. . TRBV6-6 ASSGSPSRYNYGYT
TRBD2 . TRBV29-1 SVQGLAGRTDTQY
. . TRBV10-1 ASSEGALETDTQY
. . TRBV4-3 ASSQDVGGNQPQH
. . TRBV7-2 ASSLNSAYEQY
. . TRBV9 ASMRGRPQH
. many TRBV7-2 ASSPVGGGGASGAF
. few TRBV2 ASLKWGNTEAF
. . TRBV7-9 ASSDYTSYNEQF
. . TRBV6-5 ASSYTGLMGGYT
. few TRBV14 ASSHGDGLPQY
. few TRBV7-8 ASSPRAGEWDEQF
. . TRBV4-3 ASSPGPLAATEAF
. few TRBV19 ASSTLLDRINSNQPQH
. . TRBV7-2 ASSIPGKTQETQY
TRBD1 . TRBV29-1 SVDAGQANYGYT
. many TRBV19 ASSIEDRTYNEQF
. few TRBV4-1 ASSQAAARGNEQF
. . TRBV4-3 ASSPGRGHIQY
TRBD1 . TRBV12-3/TRBV12-4 ASSPPGQGPANTEAF
. few TRBV12-3/TRBV12-4 ASSPTGPLTDTQY
TRBD1 few TRBV6-5 ASSYLDRGLVGYT
. few TRBV7-9 ASSPSLWSPLH
TRBD1 . TRBV28 ASSPARGRDQPQH
. . TRBV12-3/TRBV12-4 ASSRTVPRQPQH
TRBD1 many TRBV7-2 ASSRDRVYYEQY
TRBD2 many TRBV5-4 ASSGGLAGKFNEQF
. . TRBV4-1 ASSNTGQLITDTQY
. . TRBV27 ASSYAGAAGYT
TRBD2 few TRBV3-1 ASSLRVRSGRANGELF
TRBD2 . TRBV7-9 ATGWAGGGNEQF
. . TRBV5-4 ASSLGLSGNNEQF